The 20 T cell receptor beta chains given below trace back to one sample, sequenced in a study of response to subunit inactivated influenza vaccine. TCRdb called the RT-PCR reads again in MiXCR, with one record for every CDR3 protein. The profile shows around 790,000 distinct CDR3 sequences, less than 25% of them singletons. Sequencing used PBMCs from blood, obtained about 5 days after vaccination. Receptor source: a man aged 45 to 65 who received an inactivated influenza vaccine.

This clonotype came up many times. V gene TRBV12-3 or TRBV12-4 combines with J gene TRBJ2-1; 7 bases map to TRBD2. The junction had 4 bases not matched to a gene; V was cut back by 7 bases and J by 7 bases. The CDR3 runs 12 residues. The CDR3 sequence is CASTGLVNEQFF. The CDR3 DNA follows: TGTGCCAGCACCGGACTAGTGAATGAGCAGTTCTTC.

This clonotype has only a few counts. The CDR3 region is CASSSTGVTHNEQFF. CDR3 bases: TGTGCCAGCAGCTCCACGGGGGTTACGCACAATGAGCAGTTCTTC. V gene TRBV7-2 combines with J gene TRBJ2-1; D possibly corresponds to TRBD2 (6 bases). Trimming cost V 4 bases and J 5 bases, with 15 bases left between them. The germline V gene encodes CDR1 SGHTA and CDR2 FQGNSA. CDR3 length: 15 residues.

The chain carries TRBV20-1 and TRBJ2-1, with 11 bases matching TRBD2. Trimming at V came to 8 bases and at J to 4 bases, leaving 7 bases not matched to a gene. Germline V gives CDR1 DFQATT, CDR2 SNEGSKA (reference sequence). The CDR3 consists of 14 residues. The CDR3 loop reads CSLPTSGAYNEQFF. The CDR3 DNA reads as TGCAGTTTACCGACTAGCGGGGCTTACAATGAGCAGTTCTTC.

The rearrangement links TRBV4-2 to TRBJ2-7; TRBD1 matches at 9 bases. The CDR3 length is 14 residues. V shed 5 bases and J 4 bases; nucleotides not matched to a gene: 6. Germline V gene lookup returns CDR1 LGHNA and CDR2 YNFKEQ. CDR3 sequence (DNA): TGTGCCAGCAGCTCCGGGACAGGGAAATACGAGCAGTACTTC. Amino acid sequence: CASSSGTGKYEQYF.

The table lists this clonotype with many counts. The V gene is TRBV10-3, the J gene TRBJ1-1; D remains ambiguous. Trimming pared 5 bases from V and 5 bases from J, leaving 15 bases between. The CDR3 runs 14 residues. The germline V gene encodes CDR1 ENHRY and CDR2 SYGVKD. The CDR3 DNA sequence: TGTGCCATCAGTAGGGCAGGCGCCGGTACTGAAGCTTTCTTT. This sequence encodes CAISRAGAGTEAFF.

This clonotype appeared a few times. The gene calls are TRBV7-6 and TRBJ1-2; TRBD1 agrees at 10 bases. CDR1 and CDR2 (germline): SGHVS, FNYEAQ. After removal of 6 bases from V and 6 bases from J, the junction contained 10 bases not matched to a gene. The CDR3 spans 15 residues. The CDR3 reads CASSFPGQGLDGYTF. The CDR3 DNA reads TGTGCCAGCAGTTTCCCGGGACAGGGGTTAGATGGCTACACCTTC.

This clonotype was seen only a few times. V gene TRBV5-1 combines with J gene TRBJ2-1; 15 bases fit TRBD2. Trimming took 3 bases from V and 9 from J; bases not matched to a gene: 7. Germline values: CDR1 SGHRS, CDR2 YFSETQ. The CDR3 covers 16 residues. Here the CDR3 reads CASSSRTSGGAAEQFF. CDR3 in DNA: TGCGCCAGCAGCTCTCGGACTAGCGGGGGGGCCGCTGAGCAGTTCTTC.

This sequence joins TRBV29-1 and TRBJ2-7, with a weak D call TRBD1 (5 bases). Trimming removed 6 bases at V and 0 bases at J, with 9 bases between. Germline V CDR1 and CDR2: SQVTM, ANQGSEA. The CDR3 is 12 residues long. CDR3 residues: CSVLGDSYEQYF. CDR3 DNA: TGCAGCGTGCTAGGGGACTCCTACGAGCAGTACTTC.

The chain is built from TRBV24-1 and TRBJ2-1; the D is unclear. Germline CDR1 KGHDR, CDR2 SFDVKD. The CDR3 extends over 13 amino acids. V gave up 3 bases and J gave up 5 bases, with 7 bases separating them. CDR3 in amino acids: CATSDTADNEQFF. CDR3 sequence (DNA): TGTGCCACCAGTGATACGGCCGACAATGAGCAGTTCTTC.

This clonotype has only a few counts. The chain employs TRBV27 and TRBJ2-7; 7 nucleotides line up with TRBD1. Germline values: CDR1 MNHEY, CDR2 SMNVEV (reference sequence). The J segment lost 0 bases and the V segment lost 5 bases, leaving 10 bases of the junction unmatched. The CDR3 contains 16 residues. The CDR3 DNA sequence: TGTGCCAGCAGTCCTCGGACAGGTGTGAGCTCCTACGAGCAGTACTTC. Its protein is CASSPRTGVSSYEQYF.

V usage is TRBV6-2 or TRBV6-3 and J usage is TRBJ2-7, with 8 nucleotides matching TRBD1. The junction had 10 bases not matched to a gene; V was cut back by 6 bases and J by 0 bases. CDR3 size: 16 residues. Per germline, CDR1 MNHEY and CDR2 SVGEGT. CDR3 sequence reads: CASRITGQGLSYEQYF. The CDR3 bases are TGTGCCAGCAGGATTACCGGACAGGGTCTCTCCTACGAGCAGTACTTC.

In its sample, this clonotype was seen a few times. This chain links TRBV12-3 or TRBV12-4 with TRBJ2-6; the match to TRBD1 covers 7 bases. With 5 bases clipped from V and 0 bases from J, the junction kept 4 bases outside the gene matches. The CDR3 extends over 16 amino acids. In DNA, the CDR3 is TGTGCCAGCAGTGGGACAGTCTTCTCTGGGGCCAACGTCCTGACTTTC. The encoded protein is CASSGTVFSGANVLTF.

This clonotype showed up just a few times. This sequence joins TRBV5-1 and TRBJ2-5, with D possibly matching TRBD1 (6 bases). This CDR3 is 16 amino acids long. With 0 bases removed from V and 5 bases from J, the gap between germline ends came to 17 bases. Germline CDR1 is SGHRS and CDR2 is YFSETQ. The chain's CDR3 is CASSLAGAGSFETQYF. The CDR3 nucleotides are TGCGCCAGCAGCTTGGCAGGGGCCGGATCCTTTGAGACCCAGTACTTC.

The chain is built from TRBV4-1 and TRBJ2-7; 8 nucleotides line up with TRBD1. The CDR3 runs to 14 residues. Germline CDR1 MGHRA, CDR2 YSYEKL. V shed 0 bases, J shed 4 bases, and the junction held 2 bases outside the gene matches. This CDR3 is CASSQEQGVYEQYF. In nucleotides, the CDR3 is TGCGCCAGCAGCCAAGAACAGGGGGTTTACGAGCAGTACTTC.

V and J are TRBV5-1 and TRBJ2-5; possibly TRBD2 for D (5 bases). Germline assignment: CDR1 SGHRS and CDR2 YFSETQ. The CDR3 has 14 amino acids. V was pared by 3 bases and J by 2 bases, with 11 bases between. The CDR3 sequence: CASSSRGVQETQYF. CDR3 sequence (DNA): TGCGCCAGCAGCTCCCGGGGAGTTCAAGAGACCCAGTACTTC.

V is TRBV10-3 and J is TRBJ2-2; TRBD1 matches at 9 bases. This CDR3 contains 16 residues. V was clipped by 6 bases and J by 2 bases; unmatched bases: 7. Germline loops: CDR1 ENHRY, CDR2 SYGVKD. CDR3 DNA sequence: TGTGCCATCAGCGAATTACAGGGGGCAAACACCGGGGAGCTGTTTTTT. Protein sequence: CAISELQGANTGELFF.

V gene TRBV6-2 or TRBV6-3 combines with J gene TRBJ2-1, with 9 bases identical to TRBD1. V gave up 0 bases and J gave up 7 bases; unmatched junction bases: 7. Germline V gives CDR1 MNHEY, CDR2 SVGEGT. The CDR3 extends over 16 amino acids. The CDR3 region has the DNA TGTGCCAGCAGTTACTCCAAGGGACAGGGAGGGAATGAGCAGTTCTTC. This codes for CASSYSKGQGGNEQFF.

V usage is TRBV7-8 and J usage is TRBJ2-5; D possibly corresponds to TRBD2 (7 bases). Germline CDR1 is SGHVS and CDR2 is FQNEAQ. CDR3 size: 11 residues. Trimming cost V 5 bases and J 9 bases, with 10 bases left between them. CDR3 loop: CASSTGRAQYF. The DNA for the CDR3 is TGTGCCAGCAGCACAGGGAGGGCCCAGTACTTC.

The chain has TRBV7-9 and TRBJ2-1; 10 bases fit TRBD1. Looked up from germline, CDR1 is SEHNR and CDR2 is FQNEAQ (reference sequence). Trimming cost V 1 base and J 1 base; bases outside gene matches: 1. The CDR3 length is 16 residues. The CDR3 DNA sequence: TGTGCCAGCAGCTTAGTGGGACAGGGGTCCTACAATGAGCAGTTCTTC. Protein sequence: CASSLVGQGSYNEQFF.

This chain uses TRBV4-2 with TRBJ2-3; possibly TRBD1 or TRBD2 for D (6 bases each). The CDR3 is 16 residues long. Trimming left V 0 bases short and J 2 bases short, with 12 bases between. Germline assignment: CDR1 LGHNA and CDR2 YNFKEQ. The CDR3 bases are TGTGCCAGCAGCCAAGATCGGGGGCTAGCCACAGATACGCAGTATTTT. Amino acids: CASSQDRGLATDTQYF.